Listed here are 10 T cell receptor beta chains from one sample, sequenced in a study of T cell responses to AZD1222 COVID-19 vaccine. Measured with immunoSEQ multiplex PCR; TCRdb has only the in-frame clones, and not every one. Here the sample spans 150,000 or so clones, roughly 90% being singletons. The source was peripheral blood, collected 28 days after the second AZD1222 dose. These receptors were taken from an adult who received the AZD1222 COVID-19 vaccine.

V is TRBV19 and J is TRBJ1-1; D might be TRBD1 (6 bases). Germline loops: CDR1 LNHDA, CDR2 SQIVND (reference sequence). The ends were cut back, 7 bases at V and 1 base at J, with 16 bases in the middle. The CDR3 loop spans 15 amino acids. The CDR3 coding sequence is TGTGCCAGTACCAAAGGGCCGGGGGCGAACACTGAAGCTTTCTTT. Translated: CASTKGPGANTEAFF.

DNA of the CDR3: TGTGCCAGCAGCCAAGGTGGCAGGGGGCATGGCTACACCTTC. Amino acids: CASSQGGRGHGYTF. The chain employs TRBV3-1 (or the pseudogene TRBV3-2) and TRBJ1-2, with 8 nucleotides matching TRBD1. V was clipped by 1 base and J by 6 bases; unmatched bases: 4. This CDR3 spans 14 amino acids. Looked up from germline, CDR1 is LGHDT and CDR2 is YNNKEL (reference sequence).

The V gene is TRBV6-2 or TRBV6-3, the J gene TRBJ1-5; a weak D match, TRBD1 (5 bases). Looked up from germline, CDR1 is MNHEY and CDR2 is SVGEGT. Trimming cost V 4 bases and J 7 bases, with 11 bases left between them. The CDR3 is 13 residues long. This CDR3 reads CASSWEGSQPQHF. CDR3 bases: TGTGCCAGCAGTTGGGAGGGGAGCCAGCCCCAGCATTTT.

The V gene is TRBV11-2, the J gene TRBJ2-1; 10 nucleotides match TRBD2. CDR3 size: 18 residues. Germline loops: CDR1 SGHAT, CDR2 FQNNGV. V dropped 1 base and J dropped 5; count of bases not matched to a gene: 11. The CDR3 here is CASSLVRRLAGFDNEQFF. The DNA for the CDR3 is TGTGCCAGCAGCTTAGTCCGCAGACTAGCGGGTTTTGACAATGAGCAGTTCTTC.

The V call is TRBV7-2, the J call TRBJ1-6; unclear D gene. Germline lookup yields CDR1 SGHTA and CDR2 FQGNSA. The CDR3 extends over 15 amino acids. V lost 1 base and J 7 bases, leaving 11 bases between the germline ends. The CDR3 spells CASSLGIGTNSPLHF. CDR3 bases: TGTGCCAGCAGCTTAGGGATAGGAACCAATTCACCCCTCCACTTT.

V is TRBV27 and J is TRBJ2-2; D unresolved. This CDR3 spans 12 amino acids. Germline loops: CDR1 MNHEY, CDR2 SMNVEV (reference sequence). V was pared by 5 bases and J by 4 bases, with 5 bases between. CDR3 DNA: TGTGCCAGCAGTCCCCTCACCGGGGAGCTGTTTTTT. This encodes CASSPLTGELFF.

This chain connects TRBV18 to TRBJ2-1, with 13 bases that match TRBD2. V lost 3 bases, J lost 9 bases, and 5 bases stayed unmatched. The CDR3 has 15 residues. Germline-derived CDR1 and CDR2 are KGHSH and LQKENI. CDR3: CASSPGTSGTGEQFF. The CDR3 nucleotides read TGTGCCAGCTCACCCGGGACTAGCGGGACGGGTGAGCAGTTCTTC.

The rearrangement joins TRBV3-1 (or the pseudogene TRBV3-2) to TRBJ2-1, with D uncertain. Trimming took off 2 bases at V and 6 bases at J, with 8 bases between the two ends. The CDR3 has 13 amino acids. Germline assignment: CDR1 LGHDT and CDR2 YNNKEL (reference sequence). The CDR3 region is CASSQRQLNEQFF. CDR3 coding DNA: TGTGCCAGCAGCCAAAGGCAACTCAATGAGCAGTTCTTC.

This rearrangement joins TRBV5-1 to TRBJ1-2; D is undetermined. Between the trimmed V and J ends, which lost 5 bases and 4 bases, there was a span of 12 bases. Per the germline V gene, CDR1 is SGHRS and CDR2 is YFSETQ. CDR3 size: 13 residues. Here the CDR3 DNA reads TGCGCCAGCAGGGCGCGGGCCGGCTATGGCTACACCTTC. Amino acids: CASRARAGYGYTF. The entire variable domain, with the rest obtained from reference TRBV5-1 and TRBJ1-2, is as follows: KAGVTQTPRYLIKTRGQQVTLSCSPISGHRSVSWYQQTPGQGLQFLFEYFSETQRNKGNFPGRFSGRQFSNSRSEMNVSTLELGDSALYLCASRARAGYGYTFGSGTRLTVV.

A single count supports this clone. The genes are TRBV25-1 and TRBJ1-1, with D perhaps TRBD1 (5 bases). Germline CDR1 and CDR2: MGHDK and SYGVNS. The CDR3 sequence is 13 residues long. Between the trimmed V and J ends, which lost 3 bases and 1 base, there was a span of 6 bases. This CDR3 reads CASSDDRNTEAFF. In DNA, the CDR3 is TGTGCCAGCAGTGATGACAGGAACACTGAAGCTTTCTTT.